The 4 T cell receptor beta chains given below trace back to one sample, sequenced in a study of blood T cell repertoires in COVID-19 (dated by TCRdb to 2018 to 2020). The library was generated by the immunoSEQ multiplex PCR assay. In TCRdb, the immuneACCESS table is reduced to in-frame sequences with V and J assigned. These tables do not hold every clone; where another copy was compared, an unresolved V gene accounts for under half, and the others remain unexplained. This sample lists 130,000 or so clones; more than 75% were detected once. The ten largest clones capture roughly 11% of the sample. Source material: peripheral blood. These receptors were obtained from an older woman with COVID-19, enrolled during active disease.

The chain combines TRBV19 with TRBJ1-2; 8 nucleotides agree with TRBD1. The germline V gene encodes CDR1 LNHDA and CDR2 SQIVND (reference sequence). The CDR3 is made up of 12 amino acids. J was trimmed by 5 bases and V by 10 bases; bases with no gene match: 6. The CDR3 region has the DNA TGTGCCACCAGGGGGCTGAGGTATGGCTACACCTTC. This sequence encodes CATRGLRYGYTF.

The gene calls are TRBV28 and TRBJ1-1; 7 bases agree with TRBD1. The length of the CDR3 is 15 residues. Germline V lookup: CDR1 MDHEN, CDR2 SYDVKM. Trimming took 6 bases from V and 1 from J; bases not matched to a gene: 8. CDR3: CASRSEGAGNTEAFF. The CDR3 DNA reads as TGTGCCAGCAGATCCGAGGGGGCAGGGAACACTGAAGCTTTCTTT.

This rearrangement joins TRBV28 to TRBJ2-5; D gene unclear. V was cut by 6 bases and J by 9 bases, with 14 bases left in between. The CDR3 is 12 residues long. CDR1 MDHEN and CDR2 SYDVKM come from the germline V gene. The CDR3 DNA reads as TGTGCCAGCAGCTTCACAGAAAGACCCCAGTACTTC. Translated, it gives CASSFTERPQYF. The full variable domain, completed using reference TRBV28 and TRBJ2-5, is DVKVTQSSRYLVKRTGEKVFLECVQDMDHENMFWYRQDPGLGLRLIYFSYDVKMKEKGDIPEGYSVSREKKERFSLILESASTNQTSMYLCASSFTERPQYFGPGTRLLVL.

This clone was detected once. The V and J genes are TRBV18 and TRBJ1-1; no clear D. Trimming took off 2 bases at V and 2 bases at J, with 9 bases between the two ends. The CDR3 loop spans 14 amino acids. Per germline, CDR1 KGHSH and CDR2 LQKENI. CDR3 sequence (DNA): TGTGCCAGCTCACCAGGCACAAGAAACACTGAAGCTTTCTTT. Amino acids: CASSPGTRNTEAFF.